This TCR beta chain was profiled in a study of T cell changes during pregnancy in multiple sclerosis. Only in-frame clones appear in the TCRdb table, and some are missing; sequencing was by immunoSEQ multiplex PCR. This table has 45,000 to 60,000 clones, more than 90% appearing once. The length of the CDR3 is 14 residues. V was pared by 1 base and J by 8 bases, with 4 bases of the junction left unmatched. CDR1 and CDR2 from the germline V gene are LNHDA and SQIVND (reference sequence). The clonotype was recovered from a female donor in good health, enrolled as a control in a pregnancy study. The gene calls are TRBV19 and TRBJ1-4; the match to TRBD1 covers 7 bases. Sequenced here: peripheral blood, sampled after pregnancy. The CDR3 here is CASSIGQGREKLFF. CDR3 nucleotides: TGTGCCAGTAGTATAGGACAGGGTAGGGAAAAACTGTTTTTT.